Listed below are T cell receptor beta chains from one sample, sequenced in a study of blood T cell repertoires in COVID-19. TCRdb's copy holds only in-frame clones and misses some; the assay was immunoSEQ multiplex PCR. The sample shows almost 350,000 clones, 89% of them seen only once. Sequences were obtained from peripheral blood. The source of these receptors is a woman aged 60-70 years with COVID-19, enrolled during active disease. Both conserved end residues are part of each CDR3. A D gene is named only where the DNA matches it firmly. Size values are once, few and many counts, or a class for expanded clones, and some rows have none.

TRBJ2-2	TRBV7-8	-	13	-	CASSPANTGELFF	TGTGCCAGCAGCCCGGCGAACACCGGGGAGCTGTTTTTT
TRBJ1-4	TRBV3-1/TRBV3-2	once	14	-	CASSQVGGDEKLFF	TGTGCCAGCAGCCAAGTAGGGGGGGATGAAAAACTGTTTTTT
TRBJ1-2	TRBV6-2/TRBV6-3	-	16	-	CASSPGTVRERYGYTF	TGTGCCAGCAGCCCTGGGACGGTCCGGGAGCGGTATGGCTACACCTTC
TRBJ1-2	TRBV20-1	-	11	-	CSAKWTVGYTF	TGCAGTGCCAAGTGGACAGTCGGCTACACCTTC
TRBJ1-4	TRBV28	-	15	-	CASSGAGATNEKLFF	TGTGCCAGCTCCGGGGCAGGGGCAACTAATGAAAAACTGTTTTTT
TRBJ2-7	TRBV7-9	once	18	TRBD2	CASSPKQPTSGGANEQYF	TGTGCCAGCAGCCCTAAGCAACCCACTAGCGGGGGGGCCAACGAGCAGTACTTC
TRBJ1-3	TRBV5-4	-	16	-	CASSSVTGPSGNTIYF	TGTGCCAGCAGCAGTGTAACAGGCCCCTCTGGAAACACCATATATTTT
TRBJ1-1	TRBV18	-	14	TRBD1	CASSPGQGGTEAFF	TGTGCCAGCTCACCCGGACAGGGTGGTACTGAAGCTTTCTTT
TRBJ1-4	TRBV18	-	14	TRBD1	CASSLTGSEEKLFF	TGTGCCAGCTCATTGACAGGGTCTGAGGAAAAACTGTTTTTT
TRBJ1-1	TRBV5-1	-	13	TRBD1	CASSRGTGDRAFF	TGCGCCAGCAGCAGGGGGACAGGGGATCGCGCTTTCTTT
TRBJ2-7	TRBV9	-	15	-	CASSASAGSIYEQYF	TGTGCCAGCAGCGCCTCGGCAGGGTCGATTTACGAGCAGTACTTC
TRBJ1-3	TRBV18	-	15	-	CASSPRGASGNTIYF	TGTGCCAGCTCACCCCGGGGAGCTTCTGGAAACACCATATATTTT
TRBJ2-1	TRBV9	-	12	-	CASSVVPSEQFF	TGTGCCAGCAGCGTAGTCCCTAGTGAGCAGTTCTTC
TRBJ2-7	TRBV14	few	13	-	CASSQWANYEQYF	TGTGCCAGCAGCCAATGGGCCAACTACGAGCAGTACTTC
TRBJ1-2	TRBV7-6	-	15	TRBD1	CASSPLTGDGGGYTF	TGTGCCAGCAGCCCCCTAACAGGGGATGGTGGTGGCTACACCTTC
TRBJ1-2	TRBV7-3	-	14	TRBD1	CASSPRQGYGGYTF	TGTGCCAGCAGCCCCCGACAGGGGTACGGGGGCTACACCTTC
TRBJ1-2	TRBV15	once	15	-	CATHYGIHEAYGYTF	TGTGCCACTCACTACGGGATCCATGAAGCCTATGGCTACACCTTC
TRBJ2-3	TRBV7-2	-	16	-	CASSHSLRGGTDTQYF	TGTGCCAGCAGCCATAGCCTGCGGGGTGGGACAGATACGCAGTATTTT
TRBJ1-2	TRBV12-3/TRBV12-4	-	13	-	CASTEARYYGYTF	TGTGCCAGCACCGAGGCTAGATACTATGGCTACACCTTC
TRBJ2-7	TRBV5-1	-	12	TRBD1	CASSRQGYEQYF	TGCGCCAGCAGCCGACAGGGCTACGAGCAGTACTTC
TRBJ1-2	TRBV7-9	-	15	-	CASSRLGAPKHGYTF	TGTGCCAGCAGCCGATTGGGGGCCCCGAAACATGGCTACACCTTC
TRBJ1-2	TRBV2	-	11	-	CASSEEFEHTF	TGTGCCAGCAGTGAAGAATTCGAGCACACCTTC
TRBJ1-1	TRBV2	few	14	-	CASSSTRGDTEAFF	TGTGCCAGCAGTTCAACTCGGGGGGACACTGAAGCTTTCTTT
TRBJ1-1	TRBV5-1	once	16	-	CASSLAGGSVNTEAFF	TGCGCCAGCAGCTTGGCGGGGGGTTCCGTGAACACTGAAGCTTTCTTT
TRBJ2-7	TRBV4-1	-	14	TRBD1	CASSPLTGSHEQYF	TGCGCCAGCAGCCCTCTGACAGGGTCCCACGAGCAGTACTTC
TRBJ2-3	TRBV5-5	-	14	-	CASRLWGETDTQYF	TGTGCCAGCAGACTGTGGGGGGAAACAGATACGCAGTATTTT
TRBJ2-7	TRBV5-1	-	16	TRBD1	CASSLGTGGELYEQYF	TGCGCCAGCAGCTTGGGAACAGGGGGTGAACTCTACGAGCAGTACTTC
TRBJ1-1	TRBV3-1/TRBV3-2	few	11	-	CASRKGPEAFF	TGTGCCAGCAGAAAGGGGCCTGAAGCTTTCTTT
TRBJ2-5	TRBV5-5	-	18	TRBD2	CASSFRIAGGPGQETQYF	TGTGCCAGCAGCTTCCGGATAGCGGGGGGGCCGGGTCAAGAGACCCAGTACTTC
TRBJ1-1	TRBV14	-	10	-	CASSPNGAFF	TGTGCCAGCAGCCCCAACGGAGCTTTCTTT
TRBJ1-2	TRBV11-2	-	14	-	CASSPVGSYYGYTF	TGTGCCAGCAGCCCCGTCGGGTCTTACTATGGCTACACCTTC
TRBJ2-1	TRBV6-6	-	16	TRBD2	CASSYPRTGGNNEQFF	TGTGCCAGCAGTTACCCGCGTACGGGGGGGAACAATGAGCAGTTCTTC
TRBJ2-3	TRBV4-2	-	18	TRBD2	CASSQILSGGVSTDTQYF	TGTGCCAGCAGCCAGATACTTAGCGGGGGGGTGAGCACAGATACGCAGTATTTT
TRBJ1-3	TRBV5-1	-	14	TRBD1	CASSLTGEGNTIYF	TGCGCCAGCAGCCTGACAGGGGAGGGAAACACCATATATTTT
TRBJ1-1	TRBV7-9	-	14	-	CASSLAQEGTEAFF	TGTGCCAGCAGCCTTGCTCAGGAGGGCACTGAAGCTTTCTTT
TRBJ1-4	TRBV11-3	-	15	TRBD1	CASSPGTAGDEKLFF	TGTGCCAGCAGCCCCGGGACAGCGGGAGATGAAAAACTGTTTTTT
TRBJ1-2	TRBV11-2	-	14	TRBD1	CASSPQTGAYGYTF	TGTGCCAGCAGCCCTCAGACAGGGGCCTATGGCTACACCTTC
TRBJ2-3	TRBV28	-	15	-	CASHPGLHEKNTQYF	TGTGCCAGCCACCCGGGACTCCACGAGAAAAATACGCAGTATTTT
TRBJ1-1	TRBV3-1/TRBV3-2	-	17	TRBD1	CASSQEGRAGGGTEAFF	TGTGCCAGCAGCCAAGAAGGTAGGGCAGGGGGTGGCACTGAAGCTTTCTTT